This T cell receptor (beta chain) was identified in a study of blood T cell repertoires in COVID-19. About the research overall: The United States, Italy and Spain supplied acute and convalescent COVID-19 samples.

The repertoire was sequenced with immunoSEQ multiplex PCR; TCRdb's copy has only in-frame clones and lacks some. The sample gives just under 50,000 clones, about 80% of which show up once; 20% to 30% is in the top ten. V was pared by 4 bases and J by 5 bases, with 6 bases between. Germline-derived CDR1 and CDR2 are SEHNR and FQNEAQ (reference sequence). This CDR3 comprises 12 residues. Sequenced: peripheral blood. The V gene is TRBV7-9, the J gene TRBJ2-1; D unresolved. The TCR comes from a man aged 65 to 85 with acute or convalescent COVID-19. CDR3 sequence: CASSSENNEQFF. The CDR3 DNA follows: TGTGCCAGCAGCTCTGAGAACAATGAGCAGTTCTTC.